The rows below give T cell receptor beta chains drawn from one sample of a study of monozygotic twins with inflammatory bowel disease. TCRdb reprocessed the 5' RACE reads and stores each CDR3 protein as one record, lacking DNA. With approximately 400,000 distinct CDR3 sequences in the sample, the ten largest clones hold approximately 2.3%. The specimen was blood. The receptor source for this set is a human donor with ulcerative colitis or Crohn's disease, or a healthy co-twin of an affected twin (not recorded which). CDR3s include the opening cysteine and the closing phenylalanine or tryptophan. Some rows mark clone size as missing; the rest say once, few, many or name a class of expanded clone.

>TRBJ2-7|.|TRBV10-3
CAISARTAPVEQYF
>TRBJ2-5|.|TRBV3-1
CASSHSGSIGETQYF
>TRBJ1-4|.|TRBV5-6
CASSFIGQTEKLFF
>TRBJ1-5|.|TRBV2
CASIGHRNQPQHF
>TRBJ2-1|.|TRBV9
CASSSRLAGASEGEQFF
>TRBJ1-2|.|TRBV14
CASSQDQRNYGYTF
>TRBJ1-5|.|TRBV5-6
CASSTGTYNQPQHF
>TRBJ2-1|.|TRBV5-1
CASSWAGTSGAYNEQFF
>TRBJ2-7|.|TRBV29-1
CSVLQGVEQYF
>TRBJ2-7|.|TRBV20-1
CSVYRSNTYEQYF
>TRBJ2-1|medium-sized|TRBV7-8
CASSQLDSLQQFF
>TRBJ2-3|.|TRBV5-1
CASRRSFPDTQYF
>TRBJ2-7|.|TRBV12-3/TRBV12-4
CASSLWFRSGEQYF
>TRBJ1-1|.|TRBV15
CATSRVRSHRGPGLRNTEAFF
>TRBJ2-7|.|TRBV18
CASSPAGTGGYEQYF
>TRBJ2-7|.|TRBV4-3
CASSRDRAGIYEQYF
>TRBJ1-1|.|TRBV29-1
CSVMGVEGQLNTEAFF
>TRBJ2-2|.|TRBV14
CASSQVAGGPGELFF